Listed below are T cell receptor beta chains from one sample, sequenced in a study of cytomegalovirus exposure and HLA in healthy donors. Measured with immunoSEQ multiplex PCR; TCRdb has only the in-frame clones, and not every one. The listing records tens of thousands of clones. The specimen sequenced was PBMCs. These receptors all stem from a man between 18 and 35 years old in good health and CMV-seropositive. CDR3s include the opening cysteine and the closing phenylalanine or tryptophan. The D gene is left open where the match is weak.

V	J	D	CDR3	DNA
TRBV6-1	TRBJ1-2	TRBD1	CASSIRQGEYGYTF	TGTGCCAGCAGTATCCGACAGGGGGAGTATGGCTACACCTTC
TRBV4-2	TRBJ2-1	NA	CASSPRGLEDPNEQFF	TGTGCCAGCAGCCCGAGAGGGCTAGAGGACCCAAATGAGCAGTTCTTC
TRBV13	TRBJ2-3	NA	CASSFSNGASGSTDTQYF	TGTGCCAGCAGCTTTAGTAATGGGGCGAGCGGGAGCACAGATACGCAGTATTTT
TRBV19	TRBJ1-5	NA	CASTQTGYSNQPQHF	TGTGCCAGTACCCAGACGGGGTATAGCAATCAGCCCCAGCATTTT
TRBV6-1	TRBJ2-6	NA	CASSEQDSGANVLTF	TGCGCCAGCAGTGAGCAGGACTCTGGGGCCAACGTCCTGACTTTC
TRBV29-1	TRBJ2-1	TRBD1	CSVWGQIRYNEQFF	TGCAGCGTCTGGGGACAGATTCGTTACAATGAGCAGTTCTTC
TRBV6-5	TRBJ1-5	TRBD1	CASRDRGAQPQHF	TGTGCCAGCAGAGACAGGGGGGCTCAGCCCCAGCATTTT
TRBV9	TRBJ1-1	NA	CASSVEVGAEAFF	TGTGCCAGCAGCGTGGAGGTTGGGGCTGAAGCTTTCTTT
TRBV19	TRBJ2-1	TRBD2	CASSTTSGGMYEQFF	TGTGCCAGTAGTACAACTAGCGGGGGGATGTATGAGCAGTTCTTC
TRBV2	TRBJ2-7	NA	CASMYGGARSSYEQYF	TGTGCCAGCATGTACGGCGGGGCACGGAGCTCCTACGAGCAGTACTTC
TRBV20-1	TRBJ2-4	NA	CSASRDSPHF	TGCAGTGCTTCCCGGGATTCCCCTCACTTC
TRBV15	TRBJ2-5	TRBD1	CATSGRGGMGETQYF	TGTGCCACCAGCGGAAGAGGGGGCATGGGAGAGACCCAGTACTTC
TRBV28	TRBJ2-7	TRBD1	CASSFQDRAEQYF	TGTGCCAGCAGTTTTCAGGACAGGGCGGAGCAGTACTTC
TRBV27	TRBJ2-7	TRBD2	CASSSWGTSGTPKPYEQYF	TGTGCCAGCAGTTCATGGGGGACTAGCGGGACCCCTAAGCCCTACGAGCAGTACTTC
TRBV15	TRBJ1-5	TRBD1	CATSRVRGTGRNQPQHF	TGTGCCACCAGCAGAGTGCGAGGGACAGGGCGCAATCAGCCCCAGCATTTT
TRBV27	TRBJ2-2	TRBD1	CASRGGQEPPAGTGELFF	TGTGCCAGCAGAGGGGGACAGGAGCCCCCAGCCGGCACCGGGGAGCTGTTTTTT
TRBV11-2	TRBJ2-7	NA	CASSLLGSRGIFSYEQYF	TGTGCCAGCAGCTTACTGGGGAGCAGGGGTATTTTTTCCTACGAGCAGTACTTC
TRBV25-1	TRBJ2-3	NA	CASSIRTGRADTQYF	TGTGCCAGCTCGATCAGGACAGGGAGGGCAGATACGCAGTATTTT
TRBV5-6	TRBJ2-5	NA	CASSLVQQETQYF	TGTGCCAGCAGCTTGGTGCAGCAAGAGACCCAGTACTTC
TRBV7-2	TRBJ2-3	TRBD2	CASSFKAGVGEDTQYF	TGTGCCAGCAGCTTTAAAGCGGGAGTTGGGGAAGATACGCAGTATTTT
TRBV4-1	TRBJ2-4	TRBD2	CASSHRLAEAKNIQYF	TGCGCCAGCAGCCATCGACTAGCGGAAGCCAAAAACATTCAGTACTTC
TRBV27	TRBJ2-1	NA	CASSLSSNNEQFF	TGTGCCAGCAGTTTATCGTCAAACAATGAGCAGTTCTTC
TRBV18	TRBJ1-5	NA	CASSGEIQGNQPQHF	TGTGCCAGCTCAGGCGAGATCCAGGGAAATCAGCCCCAGCATTTT
TRBV6-4	TRBJ2-7	NA	CASSDGTHLHLSTEQYF	TGTGCCAGCAGTGACGGGACACACCTACACCTCTCTACCGAGCAGTACTTC
TRBV5-1	TRBJ2-5	TRBD1	CASSLTGVGETQYF	TGCGCCAGCAGCTTAACAGGGGTGGGAGAGACCCAGTACTTC
TRBV4-1	TRBJ2-3	TRBD1	CASSPLRTQGATISTDTQYF	TGCGCCAGCAGCCCACTGAGGACACAGGGGGCTACTATTAGCACAGATACGCAGTATTTT
TRBV19	TRBJ2-1	NA	CASSQTGLSSYNEQFF	TGTGCCAGTAGTCAAACAGGCCTGAGCTCCTACAATGAGCAGTTCTTC
TRBV12-5	TRBJ1-1	NA	CASGQANTEAFF	TGTGCTAGTGGACAGGCGAACACTGAAGCTTTCTTT
TRBV28	TRBJ2-1	TRBD1	CASSTGGPYSYNEQFF	TGTGCCAGCAGCACAGGGGGCCCATACTCCTACAATGAGCAGTTCTTC
TRBV27	TRBJ2-3	NA	CASSLSSNTDTQYF	TGTGCCAGCAGTTTATCGTCCAACACAGATACGCAGTATTTT
TRBV9	TRBJ2-3	TRBD1	CASRHTGGDTDTQYF	TGTGCCAGCAGACACACAGGGGGCGATACAGATACGCAGTATTTT
TRBV29-1	TRBJ2-1	TRBD1	CSAGQSYNEQFF	TGCAGCGCGGGACAGAGCTACAATGAGCAGTTCTTC
TRBV27	TRBJ2-7	NA	CASSQSRVPNYEQYF	TGTGCCAGCAGTCAGAGCAGGGTCCCAAACTACGAGCAGTACTTC
TRBV19	TRBJ1-2	NA	CASSIRAGADGYTF	TGTGCCAGTAGTATTCGAGCAGGGGCGGATGGCTACACCTTC
TRBV27	TRBJ1-2	NA	CASSLEAGVDGYTF	TGTGCCAGCAGTTTAGAGGCAGGGGTCGATGGCTACACCTTC
TRBV6-1	TRBJ1-5	NA	CASKPFGFDQPQHF	TGTGCCAGCAAGCCCTTCGGGTTTGATCAGCCCCAGCATTTT
TRBV7-9	TRBJ2-7	NA	CASSSDSTSAYEQYF	TGTGCCAGCAGCTCGGACAGCACCTCGGCCTACGAGCAGTACTTC
TRBV11-3	TRBJ2-3	NA	CASSSPSTDTQYF	TGTGCCAGCAGCTCCCCAAGCACAGATACGCAGTATTTT
TRBV9	TRBJ1-1	NA	CASSGPGGWGTEAFF	TGTGCCAGCAGCGGCCCCGGAGGTTGGGGCACTGAAGCTTTCTTT
TRBV10-3	TRBJ1-5	TRBD1	CAISEGDRDQPQHF	TGTGCCATCAGTGAGGGGGACAGAGATCAGCCCCAGCATTTT
TRBV5-1	TRBJ2-7	TRBD1	CASSWTGSSYEQYF	TGCGCCAGCAGCTGGACAGGGTCTAGCTACGAGCAGTACTTC
TRBV2	TRBJ2-3	TRBD2	CATAFAGVTDTQYF	TGTGCCACAGCCTTCGCGGGAGTAACAGATACGCAGTATTTT
TRBV28	TRBJ2-7	NA	CASSTSDRTYEQYF	TGTGCCAGCAGTACCTCCGACAGGACCTACGAGCAGTACTTC
TRBV28	TRBJ1-2	TRBD1	CASSWQGAYYGYTF	TGTGCCAGCAGCTGGCAGGGGGCCTACTATGGCTACACCTTC
TRBV27	TRBJ1-2	NA	CASSLRRGTSYGYTF	TGTGCCAGCAGTTTAAGGAGGGGAACGAGCTATGGCTACACCTTC
TRBV5-1	TRBJ2-5	NA	CASSTSRLQETQYF	TGCGCCAGCAGCACGTCAAGACTACAAGAGACCCAGTACTTC
TRBV7-9	TRBJ2-3	NA	CASSPDSISTDTQYF	TGTGCCAGCAGCCCCGACAGTATAAGCACAGATACGCAGTATTTT
TRBV7-9	TRBJ2-2	NA	CASSSRQFANTGELFF	TGTGCCAGCAGCTCACGACAGTTCGCGAACACCGGGGAGCTGTTTTTT
TRBV9	TRBJ2-1	TRBD2	CASSVGGGGYNEQFF	TGTGCCAGCAGCGTAGGTGGGGGGGGTTACAATGAGCAGTTCTTC
TRBV19	TRBJ1-5	NA	CASSIRAGEGPQHF	TGTGCCAGTAGTATAAGGGCAGGGGAAGGGCCCCAGCATTTT
TRBV19	TRBJ1-1	NA	CASIVGGGGPTEAFF	TGTGCCAGTATTGTGGGAGGGGGGGGTCCGACTGAAGCTTTCTTT
TRBV9	TRBJ2-1	NA	CASSAPGNYNEQFF	TGTGCCAGCAGCGCCCCGGGGAATTACAATGAGCAGTTCTTC
TRBV28	TRBJ1-2	TRBD1	CASTTDYRDSPNYGYTF	TGTGCCAGCACTACCGATTACCGGGACAGCCCTAACTATGGCTACACCTTC